The clone carrying this T cell receptor beta chain was counted ten times or more. The antigen remains unidentified. The entry originates in a study of post-analysis software for immune sequencing data. Study summary: Several disease courses (relapsing-remitting, secondary progressive and progressive-relapsing) of multiple sclerosis were included.

Points from the study as a whole: TRBV5-6, TRBV5-1 and TRBV20-1 belonged to a set of roughly 5 TRBV segments that were more frequent in patients than controls. Clustering by F measure revealed strong co-clustering among samples prepared together in one batch.

Trimming stripped 0 bases from V and 5 bases from J, with 9 bases between. CDR3 length: 13 amino acids. The germline V gene encodes CDR1 DFQATT and CDR2 SNEGSKA (reference sequence). Unique molecular identifiers featured in each of the TCR beta cDNA libraries. In TCRdb, the PCR reads were re-called with MiXCR into one record per CDR3 protein. The sample has over 150,000 distinct CDR3 sequences, over 25% seen once; the top ten hold about 1.6%. Sequencing was carried out using blood. The TCR was taken from a girl under 18 with multiple sclerosis. The V call is TRBV20-1, the J call TRBJ2-3; tentative D call: TRBD2 (5 bases). CDR3 DNA: TGCAGTGCTAGAGATTGGGAGAAAGATACGCAGTATTTT. This translates into CSARDWEKDTQYF.